Given below is one T cell receptor (beta chain) in context. Its antigen is unidentified. This sample was taken from a study of CD8 T cells in ankylosing spondylitis. Trimming removed 3 bases from V and 4 bases from J, with 21 bases in between. This CDR3 is built from 16 residues. CDR1 and CDR2 from the germline V gene are DFQATT and SNEGSKA (reference sequence). Study results and caveats: Apparently characteristic of ankylosing spondylitis blood was a TCR beta motif (roughly eight highly homologous variants). With a CD8+ phenotype, disease-linked clones were relatively rare in peripheral blood. It was reported that disease-linked clones were significantly enriched in matched ankylosing spondylitis synovial fluid.

Each CDR3 protein gets one entry after TCRdb re-called the 5' RACE reads with MiXCR. The sample yields under 120,000 distinct CDR3 sequences, 24% seen once. The clonotype was recovered from a male donor with ankylosing spondylitis. Sequences were obtained from synovial fluid, either unsorted or a sorted T cell fraction (not recorded which). The chain joins TRBV20-1 to TRBJ1-2; D is perhaps TRBD1 (6 bases). The CDR3 here is CSASALGTHPSYGYTF. As DNA, the CDR3 is TGCAGTGCTAGTGCACTCGGGACACATCCCTCCTATGGCTACACCTTC.